These T cell receptor beta chains were read from a single sample in a study of blood T cell repertoires in COVID-19. The method was immunoSEQ multiplex PCR; TCRdb's version includes in-frame clones alone and lacks a portion of them. The sample contains around 160,000 clones, roughly 90% of which appear only once. Sample: PBMCs or T cells enriched from blood (not recorded which). The source of these receptors is a woman under 40 with acute COVID-19. Each CDR3 is given with its conserved first and last residue. The D gene is left open where the match is weak. For some rows the clone size is stated as once, few or many, or as a class when expanded; others skip it.

clone_size j_call d_call v_call cdr3_aa cdr3_nt
. TRBJ1-1 TRBD1 TRBV30 CAWSPPGQRNTEAFF TGTGCCTGGAGCCCCCCGGGACAGCGAAACACTGAAGCTTTCTTT
. TRBJ2-5 . TRBV5-1 CASSIDWKETQYF TGCGCCAGCAGCATCGACTGGAAAGAGACCCAGTACTTC
. TRBJ1-5 TRBD1 TRBV30 CAWSVHGTGYQPQHF TGTGCCTGGAGTGTACACGGGACAGGGTATCAGCCCCAGCATTTT
. TRBJ1-4 TRBD1 TRBV5-1 CASSLGQGAATNEKLFF TGCGCCAGCAGCCTAGGACAGGGGGCGGCAACTAATGAAAAACTGTTTTTT
. TRBJ1-2 . TRBV30 CAWMNGYGYTF TGTGCCTGGATGAACGGCTATGGCTACACCTTC
. TRBJ1-5 . TRBV10-2 CASSSGQAVNQPQHF TGCGCCAGCAGTTCTGGGCAGGCAGTAAATCAGCCCCAGCATTTT
. TRBJ2-5 TRBD2 TRBV29-1 CSVASGSMEETQYF TGCAGCGTTGCTAGCGGGAGTATGGAGGAGACCCAGTACTTC
. TRBJ2-3 . TRBV21-1 CASSPVSAGGTDTQYF TGTGCCAGCAGCCCCGTATCGGCGGGAGGAACAGATACGCAGTATTTT
once TRBJ2-4 . TRBV25-1 CASSESTVAKNIQYF TGTGCCAGCAGTGAATCAACGGTAGCCAAAAACATTCAGTACTTC
. TRBJ1-4 . TRBV28 CASSFGQAGLWEKLFF TGTGCCAGCAGTTTCGGTCAGGCTGGGCTTTGGGAAAAACTGTTTTTT
. TRBJ1-6 . TRBV30 CAWSTTGTGGNSPLHF TGTGCCTGGAGTACTACAGGGACGGGCGGCAATTCACCCCTCCACTTT
. TRBJ2-1 TRBD2 TRBV5-6 CASNLGLAGYYNEQFF TGTGCCAGCAACTTGGGACTAGCGGGTTACTACAATGAGCAGTTCTTC
. TRBJ2-6 TRBD1 TRBV10-3 CAIMGQGAGANVLTF TGTGCCATCATGGGACAGGGGGCTGGGGCCAACGTCCTGACTTTC
once TRBJ2-2 TRBD2 TRBV28 CASRLAGVGELFF TGTGCCAGCCGCCTAGCGGGAGTAGGGGAGCTGTTTTTT
. TRBJ2-2 . TRBV5-4 CASSLNREGLFF TGTGCCAGCAGCTTAAACAGGGAAGGGCTGTTTTTT
. TRBJ1-1 . TRBV12-3/TRBV12-4 CASSLGDSEAFF TGTGCCAGCAGTTTAGGGGACTCTGAAGCTTTCTTT
. TRBJ1-1 . TRBV28 CASSLGTSEAFF TGTGCCAGCAGTTTAGGTACATCAGAAGCTTTCTTT
. TRBJ1-1 . TRBV28 CASSLYQGNTEAFF TGTGCCAGCAGTTTATATCAGGGAAACACTGAAGCTTTCTTT
. TRBJ1-1 TRBD1 TRBV7-9 CASSLVRQGGEAFF TGTGCCAGCAGCTTAGTCAGACAGGGGGGTGAAGCTTTCTTT
. TRBJ1-2 . TRBV28 CASSLLTGSNYGYTF TGTGCCAGCAGTTTATTGACAGGTTCCAACTATGGCTACACCTTC
. TRBJ1-2 . TRBV27 CASSFNGYGYTF TGTGCCAGCAGTTTCAACGGCTATGGCTACACCTTC
. TRBJ1-2 TRBD1 TRBV7-2 CASSLATGQGGGYTF TGTGCCAGCAGCTTAGCGACGGGACAGGGCGGAGGCTACACCTTC
few TRBJ1-2 . TRBV27 CASSSGTFLTTPSYGYTF TGTGCCAGCAGTTCTGGGACTTTTCTTACCACCCCTAGTTATGGCTACACCTTC
. TRBJ2-1 . TRBV12-3/TRBV12-4 CASSLFRSNEQFF TGTGCCAGCAGTTTATTTCGGTCCAATGAGCAGTTCTTC
. TRBJ2-1 . TRBV19 CASMGHASYNEQFF TGTGCCAGTATGGGACATGCCTCCTACAATGAGCAGTTCTTC
. TRBJ2-7 . TRBV5-1 CASSLGLFSYEQYF TGCGCCAGCAGCTTGGGACTTTTCTCCTACGAGCAGTACTTC
. TRBJ1-1 . TRBV28 CASSLAQGNTEAFF TGTGCCAGCAGTTTGGCCCAGGGAAACACTGAAGCTTTCTTT
. TRBJ2-7 . TRBV4-2 CASSQQGTYEQYF TGTGCCAGCAGCCAACAGGGTACCTACGAGCAGTACTTC
. TRBJ2-7 . TRBV11-2 CASSLGFASSYEQYF TGTGCCAGCAGCTTAGGGTTCGCGAGCTCCTACGAGCAGTACTTC
. TRBJ2-3 . TRBV11-2 CASSPVGHGASTDTQYF TGTGCCAGCAGCCCCGTAGGTCATGGGGCCAGCACAGATACGCAGTATTTT
. TRBJ1-2 . TRBV28 CASSPGPQNYGYTF TGTGCCAGCAGCCCAGGGCCGCAGAACTATGGCTACACCTTC
. TRBJ1-3 . TRBV5-1 CASSFLPGQGTIRGNTIYF TGCGCCAGCAGCTTCCTTCCGGGACAAGGGACTATTCGTGGGAACACCATATATTTT
. TRBJ2-1 TRBD2 TRBV5-4 CASSLGLAGTYNEQFF TGTGCCAGCAGCCTCGGACTAGCGGGTACCTACAATGAGCAGTTCTTC
once TRBJ1-4 TRBD1 TRBV2 CASSESLGQANEKLFF TGTGCCAGCAGTGAAAGTCTAGGACAGGCAAATGAAAAACTGTTTTTT
. TRBJ2-1 . TRBV27 CASSLWQAPYNEQFF TGTGCCAGCAGTTTATGGCAGGCCCCCTACAATGAGCAGTTCTTC
. TRBJ2-7 . TRBV6-2/TRBV6-3 CASSYNWDTDEQYF TGTGCCAGCAGTTACAATTGGGACACAGACGAGCAGTACTTC
. TRBJ1-4 . TRBV25-1 CASSEGGVATNEKLFF TGTGCCAGCAGTGAGGGGGGTGTCGCAACTAATGAAAAACTGTTTTTT
. TRBJ2-2 TRBD2 TRBV2 CASNTGAGGIGELFF TGTGCCAGCAACACAGGAGCGGGAGGTATCGGGGAGCTGTTTTTT
. TRBJ1-1 . TRBV28 CASSRGGAWYTEAFF TGTGCCAGCAGTCGAGGTGGGGCGTGGTACACTGAAGCTTTCTTT
. TRBJ1-3 . TRBV5-1 CASSLSSRGDSGNTIYF TGCGCCAGCAGCTTGAGCTCCCGGGGAGACTCTGGAAACACCATATATTTT
. TRBJ1-1 . TRBV18 CASSPQNPAGGFTEAFF TGTGCCAGCTCACCACAGAATCCTGCTGGGGGCTTCACTGAAGCTTTCTTT
few TRBJ2-3 . TRBV15 CATGKQGTSTDTQYF TGTGCCACGGGAAAACAGGGGACTAGCACAGATACGCAGTATTTT
. TRBJ1-1 TRBD1 TRBV28 CASKDRGNTEAFF TGTGCCAGCAAGGACAGGGGGAACACTGAAGCTTTCTTT
once TRBJ2-1 . TRBV7-2 CASSRSFYEQFF TGTGCCAGCAGCCGTTCTTTTTATGAGCAGTTCTTC
. TRBJ1-5 TRBD1 TRBV10-3 CAISEGTGGADQPQHF TGTGCCATCAGTGAGGGGACAGGGGGCGCGGATCAGCCCCAGCATTTT